This entry features one T cell receptor beta chain sequence. The antigen is undetermined. PCR was performed using 60 Vbeta and 13 Jbeta primers. Clones were read by immunoSEQ multiplex PCR, and TCRdb kept only the in-frame ones, dropping some. The data contain 210,000 or so clones, around 80% of them singletons. This record comes from a study of cytomegalovirus exposure and HLA in healthy donors. Study observations and caveats: Both high specificity and high sensitivity reportedly marked the classifier's diagnosis of cytomegalovirus status. Most observed TCR sequences were rare, whereas some public TCRs were detected in many donors. TCR beta V segments were, for the most part, productive about 87% or about 30% of the time in an earlier analysis. It has been reported that TCR beta sequences accurately predicted the HLA-A and HLA-B alleles of most subjects.

This CDR3 spans 14 amino acids. The germline gives CDR1 MNHEY, CDR2 SMNVEV (reference sequence). Sequencing input: PBMCs. This chain uses TRBV27 with TRBJ2-5; 7 bases line up with TRBD2. With the DNA end fitting TRBJ2-7 better, the J assignment may be wrong. The sequence was collected from a woman aged 60-75 years in good health and CMV-seropositive. CDR3 coding DNA: TGTGCCAGCAGTTCACGTCTAGCGGCTTACGAGCAGTACTTC. Its translation is CASSSRLAAYEQYF.